This TCR beta chain was recovered during a study of T-cell reconstitution after alpha-beta-depleted transplantation in children. V lost 4 bases and J 2 bases, leaving 15 bases between the germline ends. CDR3 length equals 14 residues. Germline V gene lookup returns CDR1 DFQATT and CDR2 SNEGSKA (reference sequence). A library of TCRbeta sequences, prepared with unique molecular identifiers, was generated. TCRdb analysed the PCR reads with MiXCR anew, one entry per CDR3 protein. This table holds about 540,000 distinct CDR3 sequences, around 18% found once. This receptor was taken from a human donor who donated a stem cell graft to a child with acute lymphoblastic leukemia. Sample: PBMCs from the stem cell graft donor, taken from the stem cell graft. The chain recombines TRBV20-1 with TRBJ2-7, with D possibly being TRBD1 or TRBD2 (5 bases each). CDR3 in amino acids: CSATGTATPYEQYF. CDR3 coding DNA: TGCAGTGCTACTGGGACGGCCACCCCCTACGAGCAGTACTTC.